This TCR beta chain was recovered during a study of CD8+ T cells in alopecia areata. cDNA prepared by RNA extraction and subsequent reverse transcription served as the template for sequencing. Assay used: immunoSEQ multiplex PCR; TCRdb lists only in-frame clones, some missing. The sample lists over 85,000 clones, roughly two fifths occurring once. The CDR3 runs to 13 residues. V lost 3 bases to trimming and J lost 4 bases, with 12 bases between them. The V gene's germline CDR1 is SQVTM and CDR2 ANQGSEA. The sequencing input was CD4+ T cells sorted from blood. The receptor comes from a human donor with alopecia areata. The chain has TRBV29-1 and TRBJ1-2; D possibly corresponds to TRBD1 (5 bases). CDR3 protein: CSVEGRQTYGYTF. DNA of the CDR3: TGCAGCGTTGAGGGACGGCAAACCTATGGCTACACCTTC.